This TCR beta chain emerged from a study of blood T cells in healthy people across ages. The CDR3 covers 13 residues. V was pared by 12 bases and J by 5 bases, with 18 bases between. Germline loops: CDR1 KGHDR, CDR2 SFDVKD. This clonotype has more than one count but fewer than ten. Antigen unknown. Study findings and constraints: Diversity of TCR beta correlated strongly with naive T cell percentage. CMV infection status of these donors was not known.

A J-beta primer mix and a sample-barcoded 5' primer were used in a second PCR of about 7 to 11 cycles. TCRdb called the 5' RACE reads again in MiXCR, with one record for every CDR3 protein. The table lists hundreds of thousands of distinct CDR3 sequences, approximately 55% of them singletons, with about 42% in the top ten. What was sequenced was blood. This chain uses TRBV24-1 with TRBJ1-2; D is unclear. The source of this sequence is an elderly man in good health. The CDR3 protein is CASKPGVDYGYTF. CDR3 in DNA: TGTGCCTCTAAGCCCGGAGTGGATTATGGCTACACCTTC.